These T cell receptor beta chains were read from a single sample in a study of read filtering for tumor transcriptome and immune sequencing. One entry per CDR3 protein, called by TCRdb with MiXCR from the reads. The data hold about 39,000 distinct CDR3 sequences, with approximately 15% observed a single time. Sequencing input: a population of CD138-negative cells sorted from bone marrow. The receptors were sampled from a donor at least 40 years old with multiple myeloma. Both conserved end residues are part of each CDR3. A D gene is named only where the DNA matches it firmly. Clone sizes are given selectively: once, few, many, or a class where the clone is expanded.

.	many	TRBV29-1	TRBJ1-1	CSVSSGSNTEAFF	TGCAGCGTTTCGTCAGGGTCAAACACTGAAGCTTTCTTT
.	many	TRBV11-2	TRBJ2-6	CASSSPRLRSGANVLTF	TGTGCCAGCAGCTCCCCAAGACTTCGTTCTGGGGCCAACGTCCTGACTTTC
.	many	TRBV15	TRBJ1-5	CATSEGRSNQPQHF	TGTGCCACCAGCGAGGGACGGAGCAATCAGCCCCAGCATTTT
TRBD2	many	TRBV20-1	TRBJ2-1	CSASRLAGGSSYNEQFF	TGCAGTGCTTCAAGACTAGCGGGGGGTAGCTCCTACAATGAGCAGTTCTTC
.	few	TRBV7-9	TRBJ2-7	CASSLAGEYEQYF	TGTGCCAGCAGCTTAGCAGGGGAGTACGAGCAGTACTTC
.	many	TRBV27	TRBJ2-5	CASSRPGTETQYF	TGTGCCAGTTCTAGGCCAGGGACAGAGACCCAGTACTTC
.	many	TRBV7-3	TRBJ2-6	CASSSGFGGANVLTF	TGTGCCAGCAGTTCAGGGTTTGGAGGGGCCAACGTCCTGACTTTC
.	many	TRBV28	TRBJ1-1	CATPGEPPNTEAFF	TGTGCCACCCCCGGGGAGCCGCCGAACACTGAAGCTTTCTTT
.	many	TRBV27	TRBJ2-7	CASSPSQGPYEQYF	TGTGCCAGCAGTCCCTCCCAGGGGCCCTACGAGCAGTACTTC
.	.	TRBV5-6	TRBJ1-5	CASSLWTNQPQHF	TGTGCCAGCAGCTTGTGGACTAATCAGCCCCAGCATTTT
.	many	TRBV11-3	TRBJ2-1	CASSLEEENEQFF	TGTGCCAGCAGCTTAGAGGAGGAGAATGAGCAGTTCTTC
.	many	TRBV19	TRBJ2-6	CASAILGTTPGANVLTF	TGTGCCAGTGCAATTTTAGGGACGACCCCCGGGGCCAACGTCCTGACTTTC
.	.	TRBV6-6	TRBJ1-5	CASTWGLSNQPQHF	TGTGCCAGCACCTGGGGACTGAGCAATCAGCCCCAGCATTTT
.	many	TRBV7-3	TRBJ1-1	CASSLAGGNTEAFF	TGTGCCAGCAGCTTAGCCGGGGGGAACACTGAAGCTTTCTTT
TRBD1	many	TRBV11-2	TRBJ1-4	CASSLGDRDHEKLFF	TGTGCCAGCAGCTTAGGGGACAGGGATCATGAAAAACTGTTTTTT
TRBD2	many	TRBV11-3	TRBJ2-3	CASSLGTGTTITDTQYF	TGTGCCAGCAGCTTAGGAACCGGGACTACCATCACAGATACGCAGTATTTT
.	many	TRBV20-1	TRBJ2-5	CSAATSRGTGTQYF	TGCAGTGCTGCGACCTCCCGGGGTACCGGCACCCAGTACTTC
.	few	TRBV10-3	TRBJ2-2	CAISERSPNTGELFF	TGTGCCATCAGTGAGCGCAGTCCGAACACCGGGGAGCTGTTTTTT
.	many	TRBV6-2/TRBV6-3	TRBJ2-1	CASSYRGHGEQFF	TGTGCCAGCAGTTACCGCGGACACGGTGAGCAGTTCTTC
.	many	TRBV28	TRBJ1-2	CASRSMGLPNVYGYTF	TGTGCCAGCAGAAGTATGGGCCTCCCGAACGTCTATGGCTACACCTTC
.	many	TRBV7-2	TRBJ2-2	CASSRQPGELFF	TGTGCCAGCAGCCGACAGCCCGGGGAGCTGTTTTTT
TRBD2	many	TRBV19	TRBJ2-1	CASSPSGSRLSEQFF	TGTGCCAGTAGCCCTAGCGGGAGTCGGTTAAGTGAGCAGTTCTTC
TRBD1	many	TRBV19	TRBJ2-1	CASRDRGRHNEQFF	TGTGCCAGTAGGGACAGGGGGCGTCACAATGAGCAGTTCTTC
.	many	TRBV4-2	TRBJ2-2	CASSQAGGGPGELFF	TGTGCCAGCAGCCAAGCTGGGGGGGGCCCCGGGGAGCTGTTTTTT
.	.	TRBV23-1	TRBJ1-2	CASSQSRDYGYTF	TGCGCCAGCAGTCAATCGAGAGACTATGGCTACACCTTC
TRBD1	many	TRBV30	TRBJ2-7	CAWRIGQGREQYF	TGTGCCTGGAGGATTGGACAGGGGCGCGAGCAGTACTTC
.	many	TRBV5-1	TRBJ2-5	CASSPGVGLQETQYF	TGCGCCAGCAGCCCGGGAGTGGGGCTCCAAGAGACCCAGTACTTC
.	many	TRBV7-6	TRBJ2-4	CASSLGGQNIQYF	TGTGCCAGCAGCTTAGGGGGCCAAAACATTCAGTACTTC
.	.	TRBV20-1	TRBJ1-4	CSAINRDNEKLFF	TGCAGTGCTATCAACAGGGATAATGAAAAACTGTTTTTT
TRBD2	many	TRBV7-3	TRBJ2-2	CASSLIAGAAGELFF	TGTGCCAGCAGCTTAATAGCGGGAGCTGCCGGGGAGCTGTTTTTT
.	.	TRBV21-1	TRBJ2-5	CATKPGLGEYQDTQDF	TGTGCTACGAAACCGGGACTAGGAGAGTACCAAGACACCCAGGACTTC
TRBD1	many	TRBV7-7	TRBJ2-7	CASSPGPGQGVEQYF	TGTGCTAGCAGCCCCGGACCTGGACAGGGGGTCGAGCAGTACTTC
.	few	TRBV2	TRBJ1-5	CASTLNRASNQPQHF	TGTGCCAGCACCTTGAACAGGGCCAGCAATCAGCCCCAGCATTTT
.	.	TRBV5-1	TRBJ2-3	CATNLDPTADTQYF	TGCGCCACCAACTTGGACCCCACCGCAGATACGCAGTATTTT
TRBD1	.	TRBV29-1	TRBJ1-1	CSVVSTGVAFF	TGCAGCGTCGTATCGACAGGGGTGGCTTTCTTT
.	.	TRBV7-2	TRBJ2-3	CASSLGGDSTDTQYF	TGTGCCAGCAGCTTAGGGGGGGATAGCACAGATACGCAGTATTTT
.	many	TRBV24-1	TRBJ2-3	CATSDPDSYDTQYF	TGTGCCACCAGTGATCCGGACAGCTACGATACGCAGTATTTT
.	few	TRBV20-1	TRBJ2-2	CSAQGPTGNTGELFF	TGCAGTGCCCAAGGCCCGACAGGGAACACCGGGGAGCTGTTTTTT
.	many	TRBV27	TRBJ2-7	CASSSTTSGVISYEQYF	TGTGCCAGCAGTTCCACGACCTCGGGGGTAATCTCCTACGAGCAGTACTTC
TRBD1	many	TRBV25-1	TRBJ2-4	CASTRPRTGEAKNIQYF	TGTGCCAGCACTCGACCTAGGACAGGGGAAGCCAAAAACATTCAGTACTTC
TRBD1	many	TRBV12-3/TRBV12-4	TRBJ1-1	CASSYAGTANTEAFF	TGTGCCAGCAGTTACGCCGGGACAGCGAACACTGAAGCTTTCTTT
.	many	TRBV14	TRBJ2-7	CASSHNRAGKQYF	TGTGCCAGCAGCCACAACAGGGCCGGAAAGCAGTACTTC
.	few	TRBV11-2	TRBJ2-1	CASSPQRGNEQFF	TGTGCCAGCAGCCCCCAGAGGGGGAATGAGCAGTTCTTC
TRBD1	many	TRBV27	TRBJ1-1	CASRKVDRPNTEAFF	TGTGCCAGCAGAAAAGTGGACAGGCCGAACACTGAAGCTTTCTTT
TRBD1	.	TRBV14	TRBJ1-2	CATTFWTGHGYTF	TGTGCCACAACGTTTTGGACAGGGCATGGCTACACCTTC
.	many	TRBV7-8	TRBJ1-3	CASSLAPDSYSGNTIYF	TGTGCCAGCAGCTTAGCGCCTGACAGTTACTCTGGAAACACCATATATTTT
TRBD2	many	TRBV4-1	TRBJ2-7	CASSQGAGGAGRYEQYF	TGCGCCAGCAGCCAAGGGGCGGGGGGCGCTGGTCGATACGAGCAGTACTTC
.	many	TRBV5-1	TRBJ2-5	CASSPASGGGTQYF	TGCGCCAGCAGCCCGGCGAGCGGAGGGGGGACCCAGTACTTC
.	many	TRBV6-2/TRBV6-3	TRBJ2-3	CASSPVSKGTDTQYF	TGTGCCAGCTCCCCGGTGTCGAAAGGGACAGATACGCAGTATTTT
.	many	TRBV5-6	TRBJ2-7	CASSPGLIHYEQYF	TGTGCCAGCAGCCCGGGACTTATCCACTACGAGCAGTACTTC
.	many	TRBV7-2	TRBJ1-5	CASSLTPWAGGQPQHF	TGTGCCAGCAGCTTGACCCCTTGGGCGGGCGGTCAGCCCCAGCATTTT
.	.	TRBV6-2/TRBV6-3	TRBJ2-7	CASSDAIYEQYF	TGTGCCAGCAGTGACGCGATCTACGAGCAGTACTTC
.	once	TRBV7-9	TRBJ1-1	CASSLAPPGTEAFF	TGTGCCAGCAGTTTAGCTCCGCCGGGCACTGAAGCTTTCTTT
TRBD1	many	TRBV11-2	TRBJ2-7	CASSPTTGQTYEQYF	TGTGCCAGCAGCCCGACCACGGGACAGACCTACGAGCAGTACTTC
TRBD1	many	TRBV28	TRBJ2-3	CASSDRGSTDTQYF	TGTGCCAGCAGTGACAGGGGATCGACAGATACGCAGTATTTT
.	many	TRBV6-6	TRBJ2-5	CASVPLARGETQYF	TGTGCCAGTGTGCCTCTAGCTCGGGGAGAGACCCAGTACTTC